The next 32 T cell receptor beta chains were all read from a single sample in a study of blood T cell repertoires in COVID-19. This table comes from immunoSEQ multiplex PCR, and its TCRdb copy is limited to in-frame clones, with some not included. The table has around 140,000 clones, around 81% seen once; the top ten hold more than 1.5%. Sequencing was done on a sample of peripheral blood. These receptors originate from a human donor in a cohort sampled during active COVID-19.

The V call is TRBV5-4, the J call TRBJ2-7, with 9 nucleotides matching TRBD2. The junction had 9 bases not matched to a gene; V was cut back by 2 bases and J by 6 bases. The germline V gene encodes CDR1 SGHNT and CDR2 YYREEE (reference sequence). CDR3 length equals 15 residues. The CDR3: CASSFEREALLEQYF. The CDR3 DNA reads as TGTGCCAGCAGCTTCGAGCGGGAGGCTCTTCTCGAGCAGTACTTC.

This clone has just a few counts. CDR3 coding DNA: TGTGCCAGCAGCCAGATGACAGTTGGGGAGCAGTACTTC. This translates into CASSQMTVGEQYF. V and J are TRBV3-1 (or the pseudogene TRBV3-2) and TRBJ2-7, with D maybe TRBD1 (5 bases). Trimming pared 3 bases from V and 7 bases from J, leaving 13 bases between. The CDR3 runs to 13 residues. Germline CDR1 and CDR2: LGHDT and YNNKEL (reference sequence).

The rearrangement uses TRBV6-5 and TRBJ1-1; D is ambiguous. V gave up 0 bases and J gave up 6 bases, with 11 bases separating them. The CDR3 has 14 amino acids. CDR1 is MNHEY and CDR2 is SVGAGI in the germline V gene. CDR3 sequence (DNA): TGTGCCAGCAGTTACTCGATCGGGGTAGCTGAAGCTTTCTTT. It translates to CASSYSIGVAEAFF.

This sequence joins TRBV28 and TRBJ1-5, with 7 nucleotides matching TRBD1. The V gene end was trimmed by 2 bases and the J gene end by 7 bases; junction bases not matched to a gene: 5. CDR1 MDHEN and CDR2 SYDVKM come from the germline V gene. The length of the CDR3 is 14 residues. Here the CDR3 reads CASSLRAGGQPQHF. CDR3 bases: TGTGCCAGCAGTTTAAGGGCAGGGGGGCAGCCCCAGCATTTT.

The chain is built from TRBV11-2 and TRBJ1-2; D ambiguous. The V end was cut by 5 bases, the J end by 8 bases, with 18 bases between. The CDR3 length is 14 residues. Per germline, CDR1 SGHAT and CDR2 FQNNGV. CDR3 sequence: CASSPLRVSKGYTF. CDR3 nucleotides: TGTGCCAGCAGCCCCTTACGGGTTTCTAAAGGCTACACCTTC.

J is TRBJ2-3 and V is TRBV19, with 8 bases that match TRBD2. With V trimmed by 8 bases and J by 2 bases, 9 bases remained unmatched. There are 15 residues in the CDR3. Per the germline V gene, CDR1 is LNHDA and CDR2 is SQIVND (reference sequence). The CDR3 sequence is CASSILAAPTDTQYF. The CDR3 DNA follows: TGTGCCAGTTCCATACTAGCGGCCCCCACAGATACGCAGTATTTT.

The genes are TRBV7-6 and TRBJ1-1; 7 bases map to TRBD1. The germline CDR1 and CDR2 sequences are SGHVS and FNYEAQ. V shed 0 bases and J 4 bases; nucleotides not matched to a gene: 8. The CDR3 spans 16 residues. CDR3 region: CASSLAAAGTVTEAFF. The CDR3, as DNA: TGTGCCAGCAGCTTAGCGGCGGCAGGGACAGTCACTGAAGCTTTCTTT.

The V call is TRBV5-1, the J call TRBJ2-6, with D uncertain. Trimming took 1 base from V and 0 from J, leaving 11 bases between them. The CDR3 sequence is 17 residues long. Germline CDR1 reads SGHRS; CDR2 reads YFSETQ. Written as DNA, the CDR3 is TGCGCCAGCAGCTTGAGTCCTATCATCTCTGGGGCCAACGTCCTGACTTTC. Amino acid sequence: CASSLSPIISGANVLTF. The full variable domain, rest sourced from reference TRBV5-1 and TRBJ2-6, is KAGVTQTPRYLIKTRGQQVTLSCSPISGHRSVSWYQQTPGQGLQFLFEYFSETQRNKGNFPGRFSGRQFSNSRSEMNVSTLELGDSALYLCASSLSPIISGANVLTFGAGSRLTVL.

Turning to this clone: A much larger clone sits a single nucleotide away, making a read error possible. The chain is built from TRBV5-8 and TRBJ1-5; weak D call: TRBD1 (5 bases). With 2 bases removed from V and 1 base from J, the gap between germline ends came to 7 bases. Looked up from germline, CDR1 is SGHTS and CDR2 is YDEGEE. This CDR3 has 14 amino acids. The CDR3 loop reads CASSFGGSNQPQHF. The CDR3 bases are TGTGCCAGCAGCTTTGGGGGGAGCAATCAGCCCCAGCATTTT.

The CDR3 sequence is CSVGSRENTEAFF. DNA of the CDR3: TGCAGCGTCGGGAGCAGGGAGAACACTGAAGCTTTCTTT. This rearrangement joins TRBV29-1 to TRBJ1-1, with a weak D call TRBD1 (5 bases). CDR3 length: 13 residues. Germline-derived CDR1 and CDR2 are SQVTM and ANQGSEA. The V gene lost 6 bases and the J gene lost 1 base, with 12 bases spanning the gap.

The chain links TRBV7-9 to TRBJ1-2; D remains ambiguous. The CDR3 is made up of 14 amino acids. Germline-derived CDR1 and CDR2 are SEHNR and FQNEAQ (reference sequence). The V and J ends lost 5 bases and 4 bases respectively, with 14 bases between them. CDR3 in DNA: TGTGCCAGCAGCCCATCCCATACTCCCTATGGCTACACCTTC. Protein sequence: CASSPSHTPYGYTF.

V gene TRBV6-4 combines with J gene TRBJ2-1, with 7 bases matching TRBD1. There are 15 residues in the CDR3. CDR1 is MRHNA and CDR2 is SNTAGT in the germline V gene. V lost 6 bases, J lost 0 bases, and 5 bases stayed unmatched. CDR3 DNA: TGTGCCAGCAGCAGACAGGGAAGCTCCTACAATGAGCAGTTCTTC. Translation gives CASSRQGSSYNEQFF.

The chain recombines TRBV7-9 with TRBJ1-5; a weak D match, TRBD1 (5 bases). Germline CDR1 SEHNR, CDR2 FQNEAQ (reference sequence). V gave up 5 bases and J gave up 9 bases, with 17 bases separating them. This CDR3 has 14 residues. The CDR3 region is CASSPRDRPSPQHF. The CDR3 DNA reads TGTGCCAGCAGCCCTCGCGACAGACCCTCGCCCCAGCATTTT.

The chain employs TRBV18 and TRBJ1-5; the D is unclear. With 0 bases removed from V and 1 base from J, the gap between germline ends came to 10 bases. The CDR3 extends over 16 amino acids. CDR1 and CDR2 (germline): KGHSH, LQKENI. The CDR3 bases are TGTGCCAGCTCACCACCCACCACCGGGAGCAATCAGCCCCAGCATTTT. Translation gives CASSPPTTGSNQPQHF.

This clone was seen a handful of times. This chain uses TRBV20-1 with TRBJ1-2; the D is unclear. The germline V and J ends were trimmed by 6 bases and 6 bases, with 11 bases remaining between them. This CDR3 contains 11 residues. Germline V gives CDR1 DFQATT, CDR2 SNEGSKA (reference sequence). CDR3 nucleotide sequence: TGCAGTGCGATTCAACGAGATGGCTACACCTTC. Amino acids: CSAIQRDGYTF.

The gene calls are TRBV5-1 and TRBJ1-5; 8 nucleotides match TRBD1. The CDR3 runs 15 residues. Per germline, CDR1 SGHRS and CDR2 YFSETQ. Trimming cost V 4 bases and J 6 bases; bases outside gene matches: 9. CDR3 nucleotides: TGCGCCAGCAGCGTGACAGGGGAGAGGGGTCAGCCCCAGCATTTT. As protein: CASSVTGERGQPQHF. The entire variable domain, with the rest obtained from reference TRBV5-1 and TRBJ1-5, is as follows: KAGVTQTPRYLIKTRGQQVTLSCSPISGHRSVSWYQQTPGQGLQFLFEYFSETQRNKGNFPGRFSGRQFSNSRSEMNVSTLELGDSALYLCASSVTGERGQPQHFGDGTRLSIL.

This chain links TRBV7-2 with TRBJ1-6; D call uncertain. The V end was cut by 4 bases, the J end by 9 bases, with 16 bases between. Per germline, CDR1 SGHTA and CDR2 FQGNSA. The CDR3 is 15 residues long. CDR3 sequence: CASSSLGPSSSPLHF. DNA of the CDR3: TGTGCCAGCAGCTCCCTTGGTCCTAGCAGTTCACCCCTCCACTTT.

This clone was detected only once. The chain employs TRBV7-2 and TRBJ2-4; maybe TRBD1 (6 bases). Trimming shortened V by 4 bases and J by 5 bases, and 12 bases separated the two germline ends. This CDR3 has 14 residues. The germline CDR1 and CDR2 sequences are SGHTA and FQGNSA. The CDR3 DNA reads as TGTGCCAGCAGCTCACAGGGTGGCGAAAACATTCAGTACTTC. It translates to CASSSQGGENIQYF.

The chain uses TRBV5-1 and TRBJ2-1; 7 nucleotides line up with TRBD2. CDR1 is SGHRS and CDR2 is YFSETQ in the germline V gene. With V trimmed by 2 bases and J by 7 bases, 6 bases remained unmatched. This CDR3 comprises 14 residues. The CDR3 here is CASSFYGTMNEQFF. In DNA form, the CDR3 reads TGCGCCAGCAGCTTTTACGGGACTATGAATGAGCAGTTCTTC.

The J gene is TRBJ2-7, the V gene TRBV7-9; 7 nucleotides agree with TRBD2. V shed 5 bases and J 0 bases; nucleotides not matched to a gene: 7. The CDR3 covers 15 residues. CDR1 is SEHNR and CDR2 is FQNEAQ in the germline V gene (reference sequence). The CDR3 DNA sequence: TGTGCCAGCAGCCCTACTAGCGCGTACTCCTACGAGCAGTACTTC. It specifies CASSPTSAYSYEQYF.

The chain recombines TRBV5-8 with TRBJ2-7, with 11 bases fitting TRBD1. The germline V gene encodes CDR1 SGHTS and CDR2 YDEGEE. There are 17 residues in the CDR3. V lost 4 bases and J lost 5; bases outside the gene matches: 14. The CDR3 reads CASSPHRGQGAINEQYF. DNA of the CDR3: TGTGCCAGCAGCCCACATCGAGGACAGGGGGCGATTAACGAGCAGTACTTC.

V and J are TRBV27 and TRBJ2-7; tentative D call: TRBD2 (5 bases). Germline CDR1 reads MNHEY; CDR2 reads SMNVEV (reference sequence). The V gene lost 3 bases and the J gene lost 6 bases, with 15 bases spanning the gap. This CDR3 has 14 amino acids. This CDR3 reads CASSFTRRTGEQYF. DNA of the CDR3: TGTGCCAGCAGTTTCACTAGAAGGACTGGCGAGCAGTACTTC.

A few counts support this clone. The chain joins TRBV3-1 (or the pseudogene TRBV3-2) to TRBJ1-6; tentative D call: TRBD1 (5 bases). The germline V and J ends were trimmed by 4 bases and 9 bases, with 13 bases remaining between them. Per germline, CDR1 LGHDT and CDR2 YNNKEL (reference sequence). The CDR3 length is 14 residues. The CDR3 region is CASSPIGRGSPLHF. The CDR3 nucleotides are TGTGCCAGCAGCCCGATCGGGAGGGGTTCACCCCTCCACTTT.

The rearrangement uses TRBV10-3 and TRBJ1-5, with unresolved D. Looked up from germline, CDR1 is ENHRY and CDR2 is SYGVKD. V dropped 8 bases and J dropped 2 bases, with 13 bases sitting between them. This CDR3 is built from 14 residues. The CDR3 spells CAIGLRDGNQPQHF. The CDR3 DNA is TGTGCCATCGGACTGAGGGATGGCAATCAGCCCCAGCATTTT.

V is TRBV18 and J is TRBJ1-6; possible D gene TRBD1, 5 bases. V was pared by 2 bases and J by 7 bases, with 12 bases between. Germline V gene lookup returns CDR1 KGHSH and CDR2 LQKENI. This CDR3 contains 15 residues. The CDR3 is CASSPDGGWNSPLHF. In nucleotides, the CDR3 is TGTGCCAGCTCACCAGACGGGGGGTGGAATTCACCCCTCCACTTT.

The V call is TRBV14, the J call TRBJ2-1, with D perhaps TRBD2 (5 bases). The CDR3 consists of 15 residues. Trimming took 0 bases from V and 10 from J, leaving 16 bases between them. CDR1 and CDR2 (germline): SGHDN, FVKESK. CDR3 DNA sequence: TGTGCCAGCAGCCAAGAAGCCGGGGAAGGAGGAGAGCAGTTCTTC. Its translation: CASSQEAGEGGEQFF.

A single count supports this clone. The genes are TRBV2 and TRBJ2-1; 11 nucleotides line up with TRBD2. CDR3 size: 14 residues. The ends lost 7 bases at V and 7 bases at J; junction bases unmatched: 6. Germline V gene sequence: CDR1 SNHLY, CDR2 FYNNEI. The CDR3 here is CASKLAGEWNEQFF. DNA of the CDR3: TGTGCCAGCAAACTAGCGGGAGAGTGGAATGAGCAGTTCTTC.

This chain joins TRBV6-2 or TRBV6-3 and TRBJ2-1; 8 nucleotides agree with TRBD2. Germline V lookup: CDR1 MNHEY, CDR2 SVGEGT. This CDR3 has 15 residues. With 2 bases clipped from V and 4 bases from J, the junction kept 4 bases outside the gene matches. The CDR3 DNA reads as TGTGCCAGCAGTTACAGGGCTAGCGGGTACAATGAGCAGTTCTTC. Encoded protein: CASSYRASGYNEQFF.

V and J are TRBV6-6 and TRBJ1-5; 8 bases agree with TRBD1. The CDR3 runs 16 residues. The germline V gene encodes CDR1 MNHNY and CDR2 SVGAGI (reference sequence). Unmatched junction bases numbered 9, after V lost 6 bases and J lost 2 bases. The CDR3: CASRIPGQEGNQPQHF. CDR3 DNA sequence: TGTGCCAGCAGAATCCCGGGACAGGAGGGCAATCAGCCCCAGCATTTT.

This chain connects TRBV3-1 (or the pseudogene TRBV3-2) to TRBJ2-7; TRBD2 matches 8 bases. Germline lookup yields CDR1 LGHDT and CDR2 YNNKEL (reference sequence). This CDR3 spans 16 amino acids. J lost 2 bases, V lost 0 bases, and 6 bases had no gene match. The CDR3 region has the DNA TGTGCCAGCAGCCAAGATCCGACTAGCGAGACCTACGAGCAGTACTTC. It codes for CASSQDPTSETYEQYF.

This sequence joins TRBV19 and TRBJ1-6; D unclear. The V end lost 6 bases, the J end lost 7 bases, and 7 bases lay between the germline ends. This CDR3 region has 12 residues. The germline gives CDR1 LNHDA, CDR2 SQIVND (reference sequence). CDR3 in amino acids: CASSQENSPLHF. Written as DNA, the CDR3 is TGTGCCAGTAGCCAAGAGAATTCACCCCTCCACTTT. Full variable domain (missing parts from reference TRBV19 and TRBJ1-6): DGGITQSPKYLFRKEGQNVTLSCEQNLNHDAMYWYRQDPGQGLRLIYYSQIVNDFQKGDIAEGYSVSREKKESFPLTVTSAQKNPTAFYLCASSQENSPLHFGNGTRLTVT.

This clone was counted a few times. The chain joins TRBV7-9 to TRBJ2-3, with D perhaps matching TRBD1 (6 bases). The CDR3 has 15 amino acids. V gave up 5 bases and J gave up 2 bases, with 14 bases separating them. Germline-derived CDR1 and CDR2 are SEHNR and FQNEAQ (reference sequence). The CDR3 nucleotides read TGTGCCAGCAGCCCATCAGGGGCCTTCACAGATACGCAGTATTTT. Amino acid sequence: CASSPSGAFTDTQYF.